A single sample gave rise to the 3 T cell receptor beta chains below, sequenced in a study of T cell responses to AZD1222 COVID-19 vaccine. Some clones are missing from TCRdb's copy, which holds only in-frame ones; the method was immunoSEQ multiplex PCR. The sample contains over 140,000 clones, 85% to 95% of which appear only once. The source was peripheral blood, collected 28 days after the second AZD1222 dose. The receptors were gathered from an adult who received the AZD1222 COVID-19 vaccine.

Concerning this clone itself: In the same sample, other DNA sequences code for this CDR3. The chain recombines TRBV6-5 with TRBJ1-1; D unclear. The V end was cut by 0 bases, the J end by 0 bases, with 2 bases between. This CDR3 comprises 13 residues. CDR1 MNHEY and CDR2 SVGAGI come from the germline V gene. The CDR3 protein is CASSYSVNTEAFF. The DNA for the CDR3 is TGTGCCAGCAGTTACTCAGTGAACACTGAAGCTTTCTTT.

This clone was counted once. The chain recombines TRBV5-1 with TRBJ2-2; the match to TRBD1 covers 7 bases. The CDR3 is made up of 17 amino acids. The junction had 11 bases not matched to a gene; V was cut back by 0 bases and J by 6 bases. Per the germline V gene, CDR1 is SGHRS and CDR2 is YFSETQ. CDR3 sequence: CASSLAPSGGGSGELFF. The CDR3 nucleotides read TGCGCCAGCAGCTTGGCCCCGTCAGGGGGTGGGTCCGGGGAGCTGTTTTTT.

V usage is TRBV7-9 and J usage is TRBJ2-1; 8 bases align to TRBD2. This CDR3 contains 15 residues. J lost 4 bases, V lost 0 bases, and 2 bases had no gene match. The V gene's germline CDR1 is SEHNR and CDR2 FQNEAQ (reference sequence). CDR3 coding DNA: TGTGCCAGCAGCTTAGCAGGGACTAGTTACAATGAGCAGTTCTTC. Its translation is CASSLAGTSYNEQFF.